This T cell receptor (beta chain) stems from a study of OX40 agonist ivuxolimab in advanced cancers. Study context: Having had anti-PD-1, anti-PD-L1 or anti-CTLA-4 therapy before was allowed, and around 44% had some. Study-wide results and caveats: By week 6 at 0.1 to 3.0 mg/kg, blood CD4+ and CD8+ T cells had expanded clonally.

Profiled with immunoSEQ multiplex PCR; TCRdb holds only in-frame clones, not every one. The sample contains 50,000 to 65,000 clones, 80% to 95% of which appear only once. Autoimmune disease history or systemic immunosuppression led to patients being barred. A note on this clone: Antigen: not known.

Per the germline V gene, CDR1 is LNHDA and CDR2 is SQIVND (reference sequence). There are 14 residues in the CDR3. V lost 5 bases and J lost 2, with 13 bases in between. The rearrangement joins TRBV19 to TRBJ2-7; D uncertain. This specimen consisted of CD4+ or CD8+ T cells sorted from blood, obtained in a trial of the OX40 agonist ivuxolimab. The receptor was isolated from an adult with an advanced solid tumor such as melanoma, head and neck, liver or kidney cancer. This CDR3 reads CASSLSSITYEQYF. The CDR3 nucleotides read TGTGCCAGTAGTTTATCCTCGATTACCTACGAGCAGTACTTC.